Listed below are T cell receptor beta chains from one sample, sequenced in a study of blood T cell repertoires in COVID-19. Profiled with immunoSEQ multiplex PCR; TCRdb holds only in-frame clones, not every one. The table includes roughly 330,000 clones, around 90% detected once. The sequenced material came from PBMCs or T cells enriched from blood (not recorded which). These receptors were collected from a woman in her 30s who had recovered from COVID-19. The CDR3 runs from the conserved cysteine through the conserved F or W. D genes are given only for firm matches. Part of the rows lack a size; the others show once, few, many or a class for expanded clones.

abundance,d_gene,v_gene,j_gene,CDR3nt,CDR3aa
once,.,TRBV10-2,TRBJ2-7,TGCGCCAGCAGAAAGAACAGATTTACCTACGAGCAGTACTTC,CASRKNRFTYEQYF
many,.,TRBV12-3/TRBV12-4,TRBJ1-2,TGTGCCAGCACCCCAGGGCCCCGGGCGGGCTACACCTTC,CASTPGPRAGYTF
.,.,TRBV9,TRBJ2-7,TGTGCCAGCAGTGGGGGCAGAACCTACGAGCAGTACTTC,CASSGGRTYEQYF
.,.,TRBV7-9,TRBJ1-5,TGTGCCAGCAGCTTAGCAGGGAGTCAGCCCCAGCATTTT,CASSLAGSQPQHF
.,.,TRBV5-4,TRBJ1-1,TGTGCCAGCAGCTTGGTTGGCAGGGTGGGCACTGAAGCTTTCTTT,CASSLVGRVGTEAFF
.,TRBD2,TRBV7-9,TRBJ2-3,TGTGCCAGCAGCCCGCCCGCCGGGACTAGCGGGGGGTATACGCAGTATTTT,CASSPPAGTSGGYTQYF
.,TRBD2,TRBV7-2,TRBJ2-5,TGTGCCAGCAGCGCCGCCCTGGGGTGGGGACTAACCCCCACCCAGTACTTC,CASSAALGWGLTPTQYF
.,.,TRBV29-1,TRBJ1-5,TGCAGCGTTGTATTTACGTCAGATAATTTGCATCAGCCCCAGCATTTT,CSVVFTSDNLHQPQHF
.,TRBD1,TRBV6-5,TRBJ2-7,TGTGCCAGCAGTACTCGGACAGGGGGTTGGGACGAGCAGTACTTC,CASSTRTGGWDEQYF
.,TRBD1,TRBV19,TRBJ1-2,TGTGCCAGTAGCCCCGCGGACAGGGGGTATGGCTACACCTTC,CASSPADRGYGYTF
.,TRBD2,TRBV29-1,TRBJ2-2,TGCAGCGTCGGGGGGACTTCGAACACCGGGGAGCTGTTTTTT,CSVGGTSNTGELFF
.,TRBD1,TRBV7-9,TRBJ1-1,TGTGCCAGCAGCCGCGGGGCAGGGGGCCTGAACACTGAAGCTTTCTTT,CASSRGAGGLNTEAFF
.,.,TRBV23-1,TRBJ1-1,TGCGCCAGCAGTCAATCGCCCCGCGAGGGGAACACTGAAGCTTTCTTT,CASSQSPREGNTEAFF
.,TRBD2,TRBV30,TRBJ2-1,TGTGCCTGGAACCTCCCCCGTAGCGGGGGTGCGCAGTTCTTC,CAWNLPRSGGAQFF
.,.,TRBV6-5,TRBJ1-1,TGTGCCAGCAGTACAAGGGGGTTGAACACTGAAGCTTTCTTT,CASSTRGLNTEAFF
.,TRBD1,TRBV6-5,TRBJ2-7,TGTGCCAGCGGGGACAGGGATTTCTACGAGCAGTACTTC,CASGDRDFYEQYF
once,.,TRBV3-1/TRBV3-2,TRBJ2-2,TGTGCCAGCAGCCATTCCGCGCGGAACACCGGGGAGCTGTTTTTT,CASSHSARNTGELFF
.,.,TRBV24-1,TRBJ2-3,TGTGCCACCAGTGATTCAATCGGAGATACGCAGTATTTT,CATSDSIGDTQYF
.,.,TRBV19,TRBJ1-1,TGTGCCAGTAGTGCAGGGGAAACTGAAGCTTTCTTT,CASSAGETEAFF
.,.,TRBV10-3,TRBJ1-2,TGTGCCATCAGTACGTTGGAGGGCTACACCTTC,CAISTLEGYTF
.,TRBD1,TRBV11-2,TRBJ2-7,TGTGCCAGCAGCCTCACGGGACAGGACTACGAGCAGTACTTC,CASSLTGQDYEQYF
few,.,TRBV7-7,TRBJ2-2,TGTGCTAGCAGCCCCAGGACCGGGGAGCTGTTTTTT,CASSPRTGELFF
.,.,TRBV5-6,TRBJ2-5,TGTGCCAGCAGCGTGACAGGTTATAGGGAGACCCAGTACTTC,CASSVTGYRETQYF
.,TRBD1,TRBV29-1,TRBJ2-5,TGCAGCGTTGCCGTGACAGGGGCCGAGACCCAGTACTTC,CSVAVTGAETQYF
.,TRBD2,TRBV6-5,TRBJ2-2,TGTGCCACTCTCGGGGGGAATAGTCCCGGGGAGCTGTTTTTT,CATLGGNSPGELFF
.,.,TRBV30,TRBJ1-2,TGTGCCTGGAGTGTATTCTTTGGGGGCCTTAACTATGGCTACACCTTC,CAWSVFFGGLNYGYTF
.,.,TRBV5-1,TRBJ1-1,TGCGCCAGCAGCTTGGATGCGGGGCAGGGGAACACTGAAGCTTTCTTT,CASSLDAGQGNTEAFF
few,.,TRBV19,TRBJ1-5,TGTGCCAGTACTTTTGCGGGGAATCAGCCCCAGCATTTT,CASTFAGNQPQHF
.,.,TRBV10-3,TRBJ2-6,TGTGCCATCAGTGATTTTGTGGCCTCTGGGGCCAACGTCCTGACTTTC,CAISDFVASGANVLTF
once,.,TRBV7-2,TRBJ1-1,TGTGCCAGCTGGAATTCCACAGGGCTAATGAAAACTGAAGCTTTCTTT,CASWNSTGLMKTEAFF
.,.,TRBV11-2,TRBJ1-2,TGTGCCAGCAGCGGCTCTTATGGCTACACCTTC,CASSGSYGYTF
once,.,TRBV21-1,TRBJ1-1,TGTGCCAGCAGCTGGGCGGGGGGTGGCACTGAAGCTTTCTTT,CASSWAGGGTEAFF
.,TRBD2,TRBV2,TRBJ2-1,TGTGCCAGCATGCCGGGGGGACTGCGGGGTTGGGATGAGCAGTTCTTC,CASMPGGLRGWDEQFF
.,.,TRBV7-2,TRBJ1-1,TGTGCCAGCAGAGGTTGGGGCGAGGACACTGAAGCTTTCTTT,CASRGWGEDTEAFF
.,TRBD2,TRBV4-1,TRBJ2-3,TGCGCCAGCAGTCCGCTAGCGGGAAGCACAGATACGCAGTATTTT,CASSPLAGSTDTQYF
.,.,TRBV5-5,TRBJ2-1,TGTGCCAGCAGCTCGCCCGTGAGGGACTCCTACAATGAGCAGTTCTTC,CASSSPVRDSYNEQFF
once,.,TRBV19,TRBJ2-2,TGTGCCACTACGGTAGGGGACACGGGCCCGCGAATCGGCGGGGAGCTGTTTTTT,CATTVGDTGPRIGGELFF
.,TRBD1,TRBV7-9,TRBJ2-7,TGTGCCAGCAGCCGCCTCCGGGACAGCATCTACGAGCAGTACTTC,CASSRLRDSIYEQYF
.,TRBD1,TRBV3-1/TRBV3-2,TRBJ2-3,TGTGCCAGCAGCCCGACAGGGGGAAGCACAGATACGCAGTATTTT,CASSPTGGSTDTQYF
few,TRBD2,TRBV2,TRBJ2-3,TGTGCCAGCCACCAAAGGACTAGCGGGGGGGCCGATACGCAGTATTTT,CASHQRTSGGADTQYF
.,.,TRBV20-1,TRBJ2-2,TGCAGTGCTAGTAACAGGGTCGGCACCGGGGAGCTGTTTTTT,CSASNRVGTGELFF
.,TRBD1,TRBV9,TRBJ1-2,TGTGCCAGCAGCGTCACAGGGGCGCGAAATGGCTACACCTTC,CASSVTGARNGYTF
.,TRBD1,TRBV7-9,TRBJ2-3,TGTGCCAGCACCGACCTCCGACAGGGACATAGCACAGATACGCAGTATTTT,CASTDLRQGHSTDTQYF